Sequencing of this T cell receptor beta chain was carried out in a study of human T cells and chemical hapten exposure. Regarding time point: patch test 2, 6 weeks after DPC sensitization. Stated treatment: therapeutic diphenylcyclopropenone sensitization with weekly scalp DPC. From whole blood left unfractionated, total RNA was extracted. This clonotype has only a few counts. TCRdb re-derived calls from the RACE reads in MiXCR, one entry per CDR3 protein. The repertoire holds 350,000 to 400,000 distinct CDR3 sequences, with about 6% as singletons. V lost 2 bases and J lost 0; bases outside the gene matches: 6. The germline gives CDR1 SQVTM, CDR2 ANQGSEA. The CDR3 totals 15 residues.

The chain is built from TRBV29-1 and TRBJ2-7; 8 nucleotides agree with TRBD2. The specimen comprised whole blood, sampled in connection with sensitization to the hapten diphenylcyclopropenone (DPC). The TCR originated in a young woman with alopecia areata. Some clones in this sample may be carry-over from other donors' samples. CDR3 in DNA: TGCAGCGTTGAAAAAAGCGGGGGACACTCCTACGAGCAGTACTTC. It is translated as CSVEKSGGHSYEQYF.